A selection of T cell receptor beta chains follows, all from one sample in a study of cytomegalovirus exposure and HLA in healthy donors. Profiled with immunoSEQ multiplex PCR; TCRdb holds only in-frame clones, not every one. This sample has some 250,000 clones, with 85% to 90% found just once. The sample was PBMCs. The source of these receptors is a woman between 18 and 30 years old in good health and CMV-seronegative. Each CDR3 is given with its conserved first and last residue. The D gene is left open where the match is weak. Clone size is shown for a subset of rows, as once, few, many or a class of expanded clone.

>TRBV27|.|TRBJ1-3|.
TGTGCCAGCAGTCTACGGGGGGCCGGAAACACCATATATTTT
CASSLRGAGNTIYF
>TRBV6-1|.|TRBJ2-3|TRBD2
TGTGCCAGCAGTGCCTGGACTAGCGGGAGCACAGATACGCAGTATTTT
CASSAWTSGSTDTQYF
>TRBV18|few|TRBJ2-7|.
TGTGCCAGCCAGGGGTTGATGTACGAGCAGTACTTC
CASQGLMYEQYF
>TRBV5-1|.|TRBJ2-1|TRBD2
TGCGCCAGCAGGCCGGGGGGCTCCTACAATGAGCAGTTCTTC
CASRPGGSYNEQFF
>TRBV6-1|.|TRBJ1-5|.
TGTGCCAGCAGTGAATTCGTTGGTAGCGGCGCGTATAGCAATCAGCCCCAGCATTTT
CASSEFVGSGAYSNQPQHF
>TRBV6-5|.|TRBJ2-7|.
TGTGCCAGCAGTTATTCCCACGGCGGTAGGAGTTACGAGCAGTACTTC
CASSYSHGGRSYEQYF
>TRBV27|.|TRBJ2-5|.
TGTGCCAGCAGTTTAGACTCGGGGGAGACCCAGTACTTC
CASSLDSGETQYF
>TRBV30|.|TRBJ1-2|.
TGTGCCTGGAGTGGAGATACGGGGATCGACTACACCTTC
CAWSGDTGIDYTF
>TRBV18|.|TRBJ2-5|TRBD2
TGTGCCAGCTCTTCAACGGGGGGGCAAGAGACCCAGTACTTC
CASSSTGGQETQYF
>TRBV5-4|.|TRBJ1-6|.
TGTGCCAGCAGCTTGGGCAGGGGTAATTCACCCCTCCACTTT
CASSLGRGNSPLHF
>TRBV6-5|.|TRBJ2-7|.
TGTGCCAGCAGTCCAGACCGGGGGGCCTCCTACGAGCAGTACTTC
CASSPDRGASYEQYF
>TRBV7-8|.|TRBJ2-1|TRBD2
TGTGCCAGCAGCACACCGGGACTAGTCCCCCCGGGTGAGCAGTTCTTC
CASSTPGLVPPGEQFF
>TRBV5-1|.|TRBJ2-1|TRBD1
TGCGCCAGCAGCGAATCCGGGACAGGGGTGAGCAATGAGCAGTTCTTC
CASSESGTGVSNEQFF
>TRBV13|.|TRBJ1-6|TRBD1
TGTGCCAGCAGCCCTCGGGACAGTAATTCGCCCCTCCACTTT
CASSPRDSNSPLHF
>TRBV5-1|.|TRBJ2-5|TRBD1
TGCGCCAGCAGCACCGGACAGGGCAGGGAGACCCAGTACTTC
CASSTGQGRETQYF